Below, 27 T cell receptor beta chains from the same sample are listed, as sequenced in a study of blood T cell repertoires in COVID-19. Profiled with immunoSEQ multiplex PCR; TCRdb holds only in-frame clones, not every one. Of around 300,000 clones listed, 89% were seen once; the top ten hold less than 2.5%. The source material was peripheral blood. These receptor sequences come from a man aged 50-59 years with acute or convalescent COVID-19.

This CDR3 reads CASSLDLVSGGYTF. The CDR3 nucleotides read TGTGCCAGCAGCTTAGACTTGGTTTCGGGTGGCTACACCTTC. V is TRBV7-9 and J is TRBJ1-2; D is unresolved. Germline V gives CDR1 SEHNR, CDR2 FQNEAQ (reference sequence). The CDR3 consists of 14 residues. V lost 1 base and J 7 bases, leaving 13 bases between the germline ends. The variable domain in full, with the rest retrieved from reference TRBV7-9 and TRBJ1-2, is DTGVSQNPRHKITKRGQNVTFRCDPISEHNRLYWYRQTLGQGPEFLTYFQNEAQLEKSRLLSDRFSAERPKGSFSTLEIQRTEQGDSAMYLCASSLDLVSGGYTFGSGTRLTVV.

Remarks on this clone: A much larger clone differs by one base, so this may be a read error. The rearrangement joins TRBV10-3 to TRBJ2-7, with D possibly TRBD1 on 6 matching bases. Trimming cost V 6 bases and J 4 bases, with 10 bases left between them. The CDR3 contains 12 residues. Germline CDR1 and CDR2: ENHRY and SYGVKD. The CDR3 loop is CAISPRGYEQYF. Written as DNA, the CDR3 is TGTGCCATCAGCCCCAGGGGATACGAGCAGTACTTC.

This chain uses TRBV14 with TRBJ2-3; 8 bases fit TRBD2. This CDR3 contains 18 residues. V gave up 3 bases and J gave up 2 bases; unmatched junction bases: 13. Per the germline V gene, CDR1 is SGHDN and CDR2 is FVKESK. CDR3 sequence (DNA): TGTGCCAGCAGCCACGCGGGATGGGGACTAGACTACACAGATACGCAGTATTTT. This codes for CASSHAGWGLDYTDTQYF.

This clone was seen a single time. The V call is TRBV2, the J call TRBJ2-3, with no clear D. Looked up from germline, CDR1 is SNHLY and CDR2 is FYNNEI. V gave up 4 bases and J gave up 0 bases, with 8 bases separating them. The CDR3 totals 14 residues. This CDR3 reads CASSGAASTDTQYF. The CDR3 coding sequence is TGTGCCAGCAGTGGGGCAGCTAGCACAGATACGCAGTATTTT.

The rearrangement links TRBV30 to TRBJ1-3, with no clear D. Germline loops: CDR1 GTSNPN, CDR2 SVGIG (reference sequence). Trimming left V 3 bases short and J 4 bases short, with 7 bases between. This CDR3 region has 12 residues. Here the CDR3 reads CAWRGSGNTIYF. The DNA for the CDR3 is TGTGCCTGGAGGGGCTCCGGAAACACCATATATTTT. Full variable domain (outside the CDR3, taken from reference TRBV30 and TRBJ1-3): SQTIHQWPATLVQPVGSPLSLECTVEGTSNPNLYWYRQAAGRGLQLLFYSVGIGQISSEVPQNLSASRPQDRQFILSSKKLLLSDSGFYLCAWRGSGNTIYFGEGSWLTVV.

The CDR3 sequence is CASSLGLASYEQYF. The CDR3 coding sequence is TGTGCCAGCAGCTTAGGCCTCGCTAGCTACGAGCAGTACTTC. This rearrangement joins TRBV13 to TRBJ2-7; no clear D gene. CDR3 length equals 14 residues. V lost 0 bases and J lost 3, with 9 bases in between. The germline gives CDR1 PRHDT, CDR2 FYEKMQ (reference sequence). Full variable domain (rest looked up from reference TRBV13 and TRBJ2-7): AAGVIQSPRHLIKEKRETATLKCYPIPRHDTVYWYQQGPGQDPQFLISFYEKMQSDKGSIPDRFSAQQFSDYHSELNMSSLELGDSALYFCASSLGLASYEQYFGPGTRLTVT.

A single count supports this clone. J is TRBJ2-7 and V is TRBV7-9, with D possibly TRBD2 on 7 matching bases. The CDR3 length is 16 residues. With 5 bases removed from V and 3 bases from J, the gap between germline ends came to 20 bases. The germline CDR1 and CDR2 sequences are SEHNR and FQNEAQ (reference sequence). The chain's CDR3 is CASSRGRGSSIYEQYF. Written as DNA, the CDR3 is TGTGCCAGCAGCAGGGGGAGGGGCAGCTCGATCTACGAGCAGTACTTC.

The CDR3 sequence: CASSLAGVSGGASEQYF. Written as DNA, the CDR3 is TGCGCCAGCAGCTTGGCAGGCGTTAGCGGGGGGGCAAGCGAGCAGTACTTC. The chain combines TRBV5-1 with TRBJ2-7; TRBD2 aligns across 11 bases. V shed 0 bases, J shed 6 bases, and the junction held 11 bases outside the gene matches. CDR1 SGHRS and CDR2 YFSETQ come from the germline V gene. The CDR3 extends over 17 amino acids. The whole variable domain, remainder taken from reference TRBV5-1 and TRBJ2-7, is KAGVTQTPRYLIKTRGQQVTLSCSPISGHRSVSWYQQTPGQGLQFLFEYFSETQRNKGNFPGRFSGRQFSNSRSEMNVSTLELGDSALYLCASSLAGVSGGASEQYFGPGTRLTVT.

The V call is TRBV11-2, the J call TRBJ2-1; a weak D match, TRBD1 (6 bases). CDR1 and CDR2 (germline): SGHAT, FQNNGV. The CDR3 length is 13 residues. With 1 base removed from V and 5 bases from J, the gap between germline ends came to 6 bases. CDR3 coding DNA: TGTGCCAGCAGCTTAGGGGGGCACAATGAGCAGTTCTTC. It translates to CASSLGGHNEQFF.

The rearrangement links TRBV19 to TRBJ1-5; tentative D call: TRBD1 (5 bases). This CDR3 is 17 amino acids long. V lost 3 bases, J lost 2 bases, and 17 bases lay in between. Germline-derived CDR1 and CDR2 are LNHDA and SQIVND (reference sequence). The CDR3 sequence is CASSIGTGLSGNQPQHF. The CDR3 DNA reads TGTGCCAGTAGTATTGGAACAGGCTTATCGGGCAATCAGCCCCAGCATTTT.

The chain is built from TRBV3-1 (or the pseudogene TRBV3-2) and TRBJ2-2; TRBD2 might be the D (5 bases). Germline V gene lookup returns CDR1 LGHDT and CDR2 YNNKEL (reference sequence). The CDR3 is 17 amino acids. The ends were cut back, 4 bases at V and 1 base at J, with 16 bases in the middle. The CDR3 DNA is TGTGCCAGCAGCCTAAATAAGGCGGGCCTGAACACCGGGGAGCTGTTTTTT. This encodes CASSLNKAGLNTGELFF.

The genes are TRBV30 and TRBJ1-3, with TRBD1 as a possible D gene (5 bases). CDR3 length: 10 amino acids. V was clipped by 8 bases and J by 10 bases, with 12 bases between them. Per germline, CDR1 GTSNPN and CDR2 SVGIG (reference sequence). CDR3 sequence reads: CAGTGGTIYF. The CDR3 region has the DNA TGTGCCGGGACCGGGGGGACCATATATTTT.

CDR3 region: CASSIDHLTSDTQYF. Written as DNA, the CDR3 is TGTGCCAGCAGTATAGATCACCTCACCTCAGATACGCAGTATTTT. This chain links TRBV27 with TRBJ2-3; the D is unclear. The germline V gene has CDR1 MNHEY and CDR2 SMNVEV (reference sequence). Trimming shortened V by 5 bases and J by 4 bases, and 16 bases separated the two germline ends. There are 15 residues in the CDR3.

This chain joins TRBV6-5 and TRBJ2-3, with a tentative D call TRBD2 (5 bases). The CDR3 is made up of 13 amino acids. Looked up from germline, CDR1 is MNHEY and CDR2 is SVGAGI. Here the CDR3 reads CAARPGNTDTQYF. DNA for the CDR3: TGTGCGGCTCGGCCGGGAAACACAGATACGCAGTATTTT.

The rearrangement uses TRBV9 and TRBJ1-2; 9 bases match TRBD1. CDR3 length: 12 residues. Germline trimming cut 9 bases from V and 6 bases from J; bases unmatched to any gene: 6. Germline V lookup: CDR1 SGDLS, CDR2 YYNGEE. The CDR3 DNA follows: TGTGCCAACCGAGACAGGGGGGATGGCTACACCTTC. It specifies CANRDRGDGYTF.

DNA of the CDR3: TGCGCCAGCAGCCAAGATGGGAGGGGTTACCAAGAGACCCAGTACTTC. Residues: CASSQDGRGYQETQYF. The gene calls are TRBV4-1 and TRBJ2-5, with TRBD2 matching 7 bases. This CDR3 is built from 16 residues. Unmatched junction bases numbered 4, after V lost 0 bases and J lost 0 bases. Germline V gives CDR1 MGHRA, CDR2 YSYEKL.

V and J are TRBV5-1 and TRBJ1-3; TRBD1 matches at 7 bases. The CDR3 has 15 amino acids. V shed 4 bases, J shed 2 bases, and the junction held 6 bases outside the gene matches. Germline V lookup: CDR1 SGHRS, CDR2 YFSETQ. The CDR3 coding sequence is TGCGCCAGCAGCCATACAGGGGCAGCTGGAAACACCATATATTTT. Its translation: CASSHTGAAGNTIYF.

With regard to this clone: This same CDR3 is encoded by further DNA sequences in the sample. This chain joins TRBV5-1 and TRBJ2-5, with TRBD2 matching 16 bases. The CDR3 length is 16 residues. Trimming removed 4 bases from V and 5 bases from J; junction bases left unmatched: 5. CDR1 SGHRS and CDR2 YFSETQ come from the germline V gene. CDR3 in amino acids: CASSLGTSGGAETQYF. CDR3 nucleotide sequence: TGCGCCAGCAGCCTTGGGACTAGCGGGGGGGCCGAGACCCAGTACTTC.

V usage is TRBV6-6 and J usage is TRBJ1-4, with D possibly TRBD1 on 5 matching bases. CDR1 MNHNY and CDR2 SVGAGI come from the germline V gene (reference sequence). The CDR3 totals 13 residues. V lost 6 bases, J lost 7 bases, and 12 bases lay in between. Here the CDR3 reads CASRGQGVEKLFF. CDR3 coding DNA: TGTGCCAGCAGAGGCCAAGGGGTTGAAAAACTGTTTTTT.

This chain connects TRBV18 to TRBJ1-2; TRBD1 matches at 7 bases. The CDR3 has 13 amino acids. Looked up from germline, CDR1 is KGHSH and CDR2 is LQKENI. With V trimmed by 6 bases and J by 8 bases, 9 bases remained unmatched. The CDR3 sequence: CASSSNRGQGYTF. The CDR3 DNA follows: TGTGCCAGCTCGTCCAACAGGGGTCAGGGCTACACCTTC.

Turning to this clone: Other DNA sequences in the sample encode the same CDR3. The V gene is TRBV11-2, the J gene TRBJ1-1, with 10 bases lining up with TRBD1. The CDR3 runs to 16 residues. J gave up 0 bases and V 5 bases, and 6 bases lay outside the gene matches. Germline CDR1 reads SGHAT; CDR2 reads FQNNGV. CDR3 residues: CASSPGQGKMNTEAFF. CDR3 DNA: TGTGCCAGCAGCCCGGGACAGGGGAAGATGAACACTGAAGCTTTCTTT.

The chain has TRBV10-1 and TRBJ2-2; 7 nucleotides agree with TRBD2. Germline CDR1 reads WNHNN; CDR2 reads SYGVQD (reference sequence). CDR3 length: 15 residues. J gave up 6 bases and V 2 bases, and 6 bases lay outside the gene matches. CDR3 bases: TGCGCCAGCAGTGAGGGGGTAGGGAGGGCCGGGGAGCTGTTTTTT. Translating gives CASSEGVGRAGELFF.

This clone has just one count. V is TRBV11-2 and J is TRBJ2-1; D is perhaps TRBD1 (6 bases). This CDR3 has 15 residues. CDR1 and CDR2 from the germline V gene are SGHAT and FQNNGV. V dropped 1 base and J dropped 8 bases, with 15 bases sitting between them. CDR3 loop: CASSLGVLGADEQFF. CDR3 in DNA: TGTGCCAGCAGCTTAGGGGTGCTGGGGGCTGATGAGCAGTTCTTC.

The V call is TRBV15, the J call TRBJ1-5; D remains unclear. Germline-derived CDR1 and CDR2 are LNHNV and YYDKDF (reference sequence). The length of the CDR3 is 12 residues. Trimming removed 1 base from V and 6 bases from J, with 4 bases in between. CDR3 region: CATSRGGQPQHF. In nucleotides, the CDR3 is TGTGCCACCAGCAGAGGAGGTCAGCCCCAGCATTTT.

J is TRBJ1-4 and V is TRBV10-2; the match to TRBD1 covers 9 bases. V dropped 6 bases and J dropped 11; count of bases not matched to a gene: 13. CDR3 size: 15 residues. The germline V gene encodes CDR1 WSHSY and CDR2 SAAADI. CDR3 bases: TGCGCCAGCAGCTTCAGACAGGGGGACTTTGGGAAACTGTTTTTT. It codes for CASSFRQGDFGKLFF.

The chain employs TRBV3-1 (or the pseudogene TRBV3-2) and TRBJ1-4; maybe TRBD1 (5 bases). Trimming pared 4 bases from V and 4 bases from J, leaving 13 bases between. Germline values: CDR1 LGHDT, CDR2 YNNKEL (reference sequence). The CDR3 loop spans 15 amino acids. In DNA, the CDR3 is TGTGCCAGCAGCCTTGACAGCACCTATAATGAAAAACTGTTTTTT. Translation gives CASSLDSTYNEKLFF.

The chain couples TRBV29-1 to TRBJ1-2, with 8 positions matching TRBD1. Looked up from germline, CDR1 is SQVTM and CDR2 is ANQGSEA. The CDR3 has 13 residues. The trim removed 3 bases at V and 5 bases at J, leaving 5 bases unmatched. This CDR3 reads CSVDDYRGYGYTF. The CDR3 coding sequence is TGCAGCGTTGACGATTACAGGGGGTATGGCTACACCTTC.